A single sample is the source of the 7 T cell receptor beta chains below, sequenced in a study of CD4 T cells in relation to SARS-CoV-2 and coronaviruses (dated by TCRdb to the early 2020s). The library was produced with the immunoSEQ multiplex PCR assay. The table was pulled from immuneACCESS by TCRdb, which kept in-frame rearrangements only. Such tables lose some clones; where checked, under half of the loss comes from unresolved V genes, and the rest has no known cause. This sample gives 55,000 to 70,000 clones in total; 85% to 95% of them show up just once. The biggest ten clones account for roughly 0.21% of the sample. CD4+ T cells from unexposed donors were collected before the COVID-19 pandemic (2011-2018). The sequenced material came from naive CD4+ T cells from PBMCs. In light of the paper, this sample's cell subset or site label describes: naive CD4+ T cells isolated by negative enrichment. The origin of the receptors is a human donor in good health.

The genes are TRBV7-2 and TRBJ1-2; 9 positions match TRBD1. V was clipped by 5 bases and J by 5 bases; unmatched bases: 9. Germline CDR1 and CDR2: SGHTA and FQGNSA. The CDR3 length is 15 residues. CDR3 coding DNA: TGTGCCAGCAGCACCCGGACAGGGGAAATATATGGCTACACCTTC. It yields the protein CASSTRTGEIYGYTF.

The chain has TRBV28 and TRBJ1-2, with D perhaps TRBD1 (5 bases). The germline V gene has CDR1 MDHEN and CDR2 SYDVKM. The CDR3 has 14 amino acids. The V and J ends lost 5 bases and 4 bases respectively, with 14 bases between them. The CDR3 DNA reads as TGTGCCAGCAGTAAGACAGTGAGTCCCTATGGCTACACCTTC. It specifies CASSKTVSPYGYTF.

The CDR3 nucleotides are TGTGCCAGCAGTGGAGGGGATACGCAGTATTTT. This encodes CASSGGDTQYF. The genes are TRBV12-3 or TRBV12-4 and TRBJ2-3, with TRBD2 as a possible D gene (6 bases). The V gene lost 5 bases and the J gene lost 6 bases, with 6 bases spanning the gap. The CDR3 sequence is 11 residues long.

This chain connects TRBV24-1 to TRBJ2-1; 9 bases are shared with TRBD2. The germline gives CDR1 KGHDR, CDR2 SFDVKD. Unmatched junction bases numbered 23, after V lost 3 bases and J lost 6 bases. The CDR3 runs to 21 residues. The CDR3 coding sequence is TGTGCCACCAGTGATATCCCAGGTGGTAGCGGGGGTGTTGTGTCGGCCAATGAGCAGTTCTTC. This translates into CATSDIPGGSGGVVSANEQFF.

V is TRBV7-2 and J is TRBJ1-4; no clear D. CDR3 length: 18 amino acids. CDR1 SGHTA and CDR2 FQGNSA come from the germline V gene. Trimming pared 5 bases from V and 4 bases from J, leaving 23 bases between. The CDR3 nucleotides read TGTGCCAGCAGCATAGGGTATGGGATGAGAGGAGGTAATGAAAAACTGTTTTTT. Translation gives CASSIGYGMRGGNEKLFF.

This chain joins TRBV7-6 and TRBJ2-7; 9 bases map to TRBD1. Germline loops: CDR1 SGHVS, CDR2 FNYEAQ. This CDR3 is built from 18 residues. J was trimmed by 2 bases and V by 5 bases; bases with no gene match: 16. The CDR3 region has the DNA TGTGCCAGCAGCCCCCAAGGGATCCGGGACAGGGCTCCCTACGAGCAGTACTTC. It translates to CASSPQGIRDRAPYEQYF.

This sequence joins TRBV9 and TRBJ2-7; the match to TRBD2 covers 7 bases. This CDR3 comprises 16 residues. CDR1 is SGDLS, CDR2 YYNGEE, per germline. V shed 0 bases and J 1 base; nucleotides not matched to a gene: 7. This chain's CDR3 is CASSVGGSGASYEQYF. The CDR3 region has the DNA TGTGCCAGCAGCGTAGGTGGGAGCGGGGCGTCCTACGAGCAGTACTTC.